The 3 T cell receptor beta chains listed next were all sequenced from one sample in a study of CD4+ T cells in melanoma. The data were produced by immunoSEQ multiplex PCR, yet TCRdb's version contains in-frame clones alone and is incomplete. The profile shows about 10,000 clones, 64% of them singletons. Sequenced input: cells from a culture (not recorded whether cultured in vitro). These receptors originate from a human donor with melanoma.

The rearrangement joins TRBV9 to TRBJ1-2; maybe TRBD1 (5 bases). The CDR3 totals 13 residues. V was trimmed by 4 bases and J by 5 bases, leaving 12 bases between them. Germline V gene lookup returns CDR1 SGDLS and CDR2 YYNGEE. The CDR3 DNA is TGTGCCAGCAGCCCAAGTGGGGGTTATGGCTACACCTTC. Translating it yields CASSPSGGYGYTF.

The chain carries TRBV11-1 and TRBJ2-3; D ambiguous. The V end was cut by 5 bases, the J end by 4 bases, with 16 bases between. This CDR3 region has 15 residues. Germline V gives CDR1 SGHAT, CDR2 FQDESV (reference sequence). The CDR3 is CASSLGRLMADTQYF. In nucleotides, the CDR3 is TGTGCCAGCAGCCTTGGACGCCTAATGGCAGATACGCAGTATTTT.

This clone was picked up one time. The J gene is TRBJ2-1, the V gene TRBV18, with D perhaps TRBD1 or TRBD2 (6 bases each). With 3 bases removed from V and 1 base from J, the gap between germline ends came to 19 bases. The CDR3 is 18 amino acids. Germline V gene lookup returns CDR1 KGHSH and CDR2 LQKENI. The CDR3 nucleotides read TGTGCCAGCTCACCGTCGTACGGCGGAGGGGGTTCCTACAATGAGCAGTTCTTC. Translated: CASSPSYGGGGSYNEQFF.